The clone carrying this T cell receptor (beta chain) came up many times. Alpha- and beta-chain coverage of first-strand cDNA came from TRAV- and TRBV-specific primers. Using a constant-region primer together with a V-primer adapter, TCRs were subjected to about 20 PCR cycles of amplification. Each CDR3 protein gets one entry after TCRdb re-called the reads with MiXCR. This table has 60,000 to 75,000 distinct CDR3 sequences, about 25% appearing once. This specimen comes from a study of low-dose radiotherapy and immunotherapy resistance in tumors. Background on the study: Patients received 300 mg of oral aspirin each day across four cycles, commencing on cycle 1 day 1.

The time point is: before trial treatment. The CDR3 is 14 amino acids. With 7 bases removed from V and 0 bases from J, the gap between germline ends came to 12 bases. CDR1 is MNHEY and CDR2 is SVGEGT in the germline V gene. This TCR derives from a male donor with rectosigmoid adenocarcinoma. Sequenced material: PBMCs, taken before treatment. J is TRBJ1-1 and V is TRBV6-2 or TRBV6-3; the D is unclear. The CDR3 DNA reads TGTGCCAGCAACCCAGGCTACATGAACACTGAAGCTTTCTTT. The encoded protein is CASNPGYMNTEAFF.